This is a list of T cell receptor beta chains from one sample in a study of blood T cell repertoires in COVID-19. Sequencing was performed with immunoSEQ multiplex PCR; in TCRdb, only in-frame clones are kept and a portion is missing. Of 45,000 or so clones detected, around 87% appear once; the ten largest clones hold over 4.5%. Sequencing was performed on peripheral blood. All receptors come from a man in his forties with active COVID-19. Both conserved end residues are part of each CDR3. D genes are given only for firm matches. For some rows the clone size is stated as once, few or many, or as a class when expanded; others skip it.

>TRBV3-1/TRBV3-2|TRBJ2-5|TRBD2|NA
TGTGCCAGCACCAAAAGGGGCGGGAGGCCTCAAGAGACCCAGTACTTC
CASTKRGGRPQETQYF
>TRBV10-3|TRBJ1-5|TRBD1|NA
TGTGCCATCAGTGATCTGACAGGGAGCAATCAGCCCCAGCATTTT
CAISDLTGSNQPQHF
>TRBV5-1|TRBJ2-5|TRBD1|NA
TGCGCCAGCAGCTTGGGGCAGGGGGAGAGCCTCGTGGAGACCCAGTACTTC
CASSLGQGESLVETQYF
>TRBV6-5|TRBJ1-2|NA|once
TGTGCCAGCAGTTACCGGGAGCAACAGTTGGGGGGCTACACCTTC
CASSYREQQLGGYTF
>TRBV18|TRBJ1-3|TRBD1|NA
TGTGCCAGCTCGGAGACAGGGGGGAGCTCTGGAAACACCATATATTTT
CASSETGGSSGNTIYF
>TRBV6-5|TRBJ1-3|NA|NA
TGTGCCAGCAGGCCACGGGGGGCCGACGGAAACACCATATATTTT
CASRPRGADGNTIYF
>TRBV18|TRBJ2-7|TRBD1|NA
TGTGCCAGCTCACCTTCAAAGGGGGCGCGGGTCGAGCAGTACTTC
CASSPSKGARVEQYF
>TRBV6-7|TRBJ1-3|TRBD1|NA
TGTGCCACCAAACAGGGGGCGGAATACACCATATATTTT
CATKQGAEYTIYF
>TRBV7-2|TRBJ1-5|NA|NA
TGTGCCAGCACCCATAGCAATCAGCCCCAGCATTTT
CASTHSNQPQHF
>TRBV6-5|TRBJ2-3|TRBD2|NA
TGTGCCAGCAGTTGGCTAGCGGGAGTATTAGATACGCAGTATTTT
CASSWLAGVLDTQYF
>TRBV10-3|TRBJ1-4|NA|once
TGTGCCATCAGTGAGTCGAGGCTGGGGGGAGAAAAACTGTTTTTT
CAISESRLGGEKLFF
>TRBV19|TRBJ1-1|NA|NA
TGTGCCAGTAGGATCCGGCCGGGGACTGAAGCTTTCTTT
CASRIRPGTEAFF
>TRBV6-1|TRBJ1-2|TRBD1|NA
TGTGCCAGCAGTGATCATGGAGGGGGCAGGAGCTATGGCTACACCTTC
CASSDHGGGRSYGYTF
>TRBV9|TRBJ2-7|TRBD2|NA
TGTGCCAGCAGCGTAGGGGGACTAGCGGGGAGCTCCTACGAGCAGTACTTC
CASSVGGLAGSSYEQYF
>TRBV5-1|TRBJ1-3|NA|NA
TGCGCCAGCAGCCTTGACAGACCGAGCTCTGGAAACACCATATATTTT
CASSLDRPSSGNTIYF
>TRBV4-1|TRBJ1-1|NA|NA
TGCGCCAGCAGCCAAGAATACAGGGACACTGAAGCTTTCTTT
CASSQEYRDTEAFF
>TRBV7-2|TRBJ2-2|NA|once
TGTGCCAGCAGCTTCGCCTCGGGAGAGGGAGCCGGGGAGCTGTTTTTT
CASSFASGEGAGELFF
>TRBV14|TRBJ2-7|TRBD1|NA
TGTGCCAGCAGCCAGGGCGGACAGGCTATATACGAGCAGTACTTC
CASSQGGQAIYEQYF
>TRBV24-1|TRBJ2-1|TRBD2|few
TGTGCCACCAGTGAATGGACTAGCGGGAGCCTGTTCTTC
CATSEWTSGSLFF
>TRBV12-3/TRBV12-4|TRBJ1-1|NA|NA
TGTGCCAGCTCTGAAGGGGCGGCAGGGGTAGCTTTCTTT
CASSEGAAGVAFF
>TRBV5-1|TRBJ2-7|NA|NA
TGCGCCAGCAGCTTGGGGGCAGGGCAGGGGTACGAGCAGTACTTC
CASSLGAGQGYEQYF
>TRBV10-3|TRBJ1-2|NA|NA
TGTGCCACTACAGAGGGAGGCGGCTACACCTTC
CATTEGGGYTF
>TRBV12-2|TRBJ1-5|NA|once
TGTGCAAGTCGCCTCCGACAGGCCTTCTCTTATAGCAATCAGCCCCAGCATTTT
CASRLRQAFSYSNQPQHF
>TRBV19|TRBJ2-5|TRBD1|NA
TGTGCCAGTAGTATAACAGGGGGACAGCAAGAGACCCAGTACTTC
CASSITGGQQETQYF
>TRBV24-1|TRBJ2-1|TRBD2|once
TGTGCCACCAGTGACATCGGGACTAGCGGCTACAATGAGCAGTTCTTC
CATSDIGTSGYNEQFF
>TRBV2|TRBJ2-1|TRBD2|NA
TGTGCCAGCAAACTTAGCGGGCAACACAATGAGCAGTTCTTC
CASKLSGQHNEQFF
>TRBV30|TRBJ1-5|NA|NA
TGTGCCTGGAGTGTACAGTCTGGTCAGCCCCAGCATTTT
CAWSVQSGQPQHF
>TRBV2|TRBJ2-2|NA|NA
TGTGCCAGCCGGAGACAGAGCGCGAACACCGGGGAGCTGTTTTTT
CASRRQSANTGELFF
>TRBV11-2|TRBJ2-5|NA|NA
TGTGCCAGCACCTTGGGCAGAAAAGAGACCCAGTACTTC
CASTLGRKETQYF
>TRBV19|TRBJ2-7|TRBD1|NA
TGTGCCAGTAGGTCAGGGGGCTACGAGCAGTACTTC
CASRSGGYEQYF
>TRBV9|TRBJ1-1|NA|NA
TGTGCCAGCAGCGTCGACCCGGGGGACACTGAAGCTTTCTTT
CASSVDPGDTEAFF
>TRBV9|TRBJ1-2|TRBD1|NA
TGTGCCAGCAGCTCAGAAGGGACAGCCTATGGCTACACCTTC
CASSSEGTAYGYTF
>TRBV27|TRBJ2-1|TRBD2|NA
TGTGCCAGCAGACCGACGGGACTAGCGGGACCATTCGAGAAAAGGGATGAGCAGTTCTTC
CASRPTGLAGPFEKRDEQFF
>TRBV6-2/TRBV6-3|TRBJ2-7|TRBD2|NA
TGTGCCAGCAGTTTCAATCCCCCCGAAGCGGGAGGTGGATACGAGCAGTACTTC
CASSFNPPEAGGGYEQYF
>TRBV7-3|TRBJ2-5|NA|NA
TGTGCCAGCAGCTTATCCGCAGGGTTGGAGACCCAGTACTTC
CASSLSAGLETQYF
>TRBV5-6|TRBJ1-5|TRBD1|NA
TGTGCCAGCAGCTTGGCCCTGACAGGGAAGCAGCCCCAGCATTTT
CASSLALTGKQPQHF
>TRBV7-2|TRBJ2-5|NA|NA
TGTGCCAGCAGCTTAACCTGGCGGAATAAAGAGACCCAGTACTTC
CASSLTWRNKETQYF
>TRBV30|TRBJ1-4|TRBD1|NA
TGTGCCTGGAGTGTACAGGGGGGTGAAAAACTGTTTTTT
CAWSVQGGEKLFF
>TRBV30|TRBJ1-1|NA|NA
TGTGCCTGGAGGGCACATGGAGGTACTGAAGCTTTCTTT
CAWRAHGGTEAFF
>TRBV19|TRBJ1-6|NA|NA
TGTGCCAGTAGGTTGAGTGGGAGAGGGGGTGACAATTCACCCCTCCACTTT
CASRLSGRGGDNSPLHF
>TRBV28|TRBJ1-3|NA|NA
TGTGCCAGCAGTTTCCCTTGGGACTCGGGAAACACCATATATTTT
CASSFPWDSGNTIYF
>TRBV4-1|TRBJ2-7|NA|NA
TGCGCCAGCAGCCAAGACGGGCAGGGCTACGAGCAGTACTTC
CASSQDGQGYEQYF
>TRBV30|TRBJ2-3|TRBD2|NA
TGTGCCTGGAGTGCCCCGACTAGCGGATTCACAGATACGCAGTATTTT
CAWSAPTSGFTDTQYF
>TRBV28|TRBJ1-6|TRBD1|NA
TGTGCCAGCAGTTTATCCGGGACAGGGGGCAATTCACCCCTCCACTTT
CASSLSGTGGNSPLHF
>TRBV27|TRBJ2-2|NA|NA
TGTGCCAGCAGCCCCACTAGGAGCACCGGGGAGCTGTTTTTT
CASSPTRSTGELFF
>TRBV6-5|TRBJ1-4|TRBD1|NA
TGTGCCAGCAGCGGGACAGGGGGCCGCGAAAAACTGTTTTTT
CASSGTGGREKLFF
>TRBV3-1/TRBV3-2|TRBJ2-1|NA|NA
TGTGCCAGCAGCCAAGATGGAGGGGTCTATCATGAGCAGTTCTTC
CASSQDGGVYHEQFF
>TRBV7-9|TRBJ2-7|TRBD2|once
TGTGCCAGCAGCGCCACTCGGGGAGGGACTAGCGAGTCCTACGAGCAGTACTTC
CASSATRGGTSESYEQYF
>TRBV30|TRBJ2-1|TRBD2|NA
TGTGCCTGGAGTGTAGGAGTGGCTAGCGGGGAAAAAAATGAGCAGTTCTTC
CAWSVGVASGEKNEQFF
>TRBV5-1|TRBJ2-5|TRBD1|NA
TGCGCCAGCAGCTTAGGACAGGAGAAAGACCAGTACTTC
CASSLGQEKDQYF
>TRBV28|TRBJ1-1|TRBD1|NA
TGTGCCAGCAGATCGGGACAGCCGAACACTGAAGCTTTCTTT
CASRSGQPNTEAFF
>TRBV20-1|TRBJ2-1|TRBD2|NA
TGCAGTGCTAGTCCCTTCCCTGTTCATCCTAGCGGGACCGGTGAGCAGTTCTTC
CSASPFPVHPSGTGEQFF
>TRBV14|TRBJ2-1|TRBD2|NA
TGTGCCAGCAGCCAAGATCTCCGGACTAGTAAAGACTACAATGAGCAGTTCTTC
CASSQDLRTSKDYNEQFF
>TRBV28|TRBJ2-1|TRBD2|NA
TGTGCCAGCAGTTTCCGGACTAGCGTGGGCACTACGCAGTTCTTC
CASSFRTSVGTTQFF
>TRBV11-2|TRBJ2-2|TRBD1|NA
TGTGCCAGCAGCCGCCTGACAGGGAGGAACACCGGGGAGCTGTTTTTT
CASSRLTGRNTGELFF
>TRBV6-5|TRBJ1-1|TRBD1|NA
TGTGCCAGCAGTTACTCGACAGGGATGAACACTGAAGCTTTCTTT
CASSYSTGMNTEAFF
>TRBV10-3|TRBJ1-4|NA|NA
TGTGCCATCAGTGAATTAGATGAAAAACTGTTTTTT
CAISELDEKLFF
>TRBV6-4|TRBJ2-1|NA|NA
TGTGCCAGCAGGGACCCCGGTGAGCAGTTCTTC
CASRDPGEQFF
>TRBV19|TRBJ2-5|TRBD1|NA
TGTGCCAGTAGTGGGGACAGGACTTCTAAGGGGGAGACCCAGTACTTC
CASSGDRTSKGETQYF